These 9 T cell receptor beta chains were all obtained from the same sample, sequenced in a study of shared clonotypes between healthy human individuals. Data came from immunoSEQ multiplex PCR; TCRdb stores just in-frame clones and leaves some out. The sample holds millions of clones, around 95% seen once. Sequenced sample: naive CD4+ T cells sorted from blood. Subset reported: CD45RA+ positively selected. All receptors derive from a man in his late teens or twenties in good health.

V gene TRBV19 combines with J gene TRBJ2-3; TRBD2 is a possible D gene (5 bases). The CDR3 loop spans 12 amino acids. V gave up 5 bases and J gave up 10 bases, with 13 bases separating them. Germline V gives CDR1 LNHDA, CDR2 SQIVND (reference sequence). The DNA of the CDR3 is TGTGCCAGTAGTTCCCCTCCCGGGGCGCAGTATTTT. Translating gives CASSSPPGAQYF. Variable domain in full (rest from reference TRBV19 and TRBJ2-3): DGGITQSPKYLFRKEGQNVTLSCEQNLNHDAMYWYRQDPGQGLRLIYYSQIVNDFQKGDIAEGYSVSREKKESFPLTVTSAQKNPTAFYLCASSSPPGAQYFGPGTRLTVL.

The J gene is TRBJ1-2, the V gene TRBV6-6; D is unclear. V shed 7 bases and J shed 7 bases, with 13 bases lying between them. The germline gives CDR1 MNHNY, CDR2 SVGAGI (reference sequence). This CDR3 is 12 amino acids long. The DNA for the CDR3 is TGTGCCAGCACCCAAGTTGAGAGTGGCTACACCTTC. Translating gives CASTQVESGYTF.

This clone was counted a single time. The chain combines TRBV27 with TRBJ2-2; the D gene is possibly TRBD2 (6 bases). The CDR3 is made up of 14 amino acids. V was pared by 7 bases and J by 7 bases, with 16 bases between. CDR1 is MNHEY, CDR2 SMNVEV, per germline (reference sequence). The CDR3 spells CASTDANGSGELFF. The CDR3 DNA follows: TGTGCCAGCACGGATGCCAACGGGAGCGGGGAGCTGTTTTTT.

The rearrangement joins TRBV7-9 to TRBJ2-1; D may be TRBD1 (6 bases). This CDR3 region has 12 residues. With 1 base removed from V and 15 bases from J, the gap between germline ends came to 13 bases. Germline lookup yields CDR1 SEHNR and CDR2 FQNEAQ (reference sequence). CDR3 sequence: CASSLEPGVAFF. Here the CDR3 DNA reads TGTGCCAGCAGCTTAGAGCCAGGGGTGGCGTTCTTC.

This chain joins TRBV28 and TRBJ1-5; D call uncertain. The germline gives CDR1 MDHEN, CDR2 SYDVKM. The CDR3 spans 17 residues. V gave up 4 bases and J gave up 2 bases, with 18 bases separating them. In DNA, the CDR3 is TGTGCCAGCAGTTCGAACTTTAGGAGGGTCGGCAATCAGCCCCAGCATTTT. It encodes CASSSNFRRVGNQPQHF.

This rearrangement joins TRBV6-1 to TRBJ1-2, with 7 positions matching TRBD1. CDR1 is MNHNS and CDR2 is SASEGT in the germline V gene. The CDR3 runs to 14 residues. J gave up 0 bases and V 7 bases, and 5 bases lay outside the gene matches. Here the CDR3 DNA reads TGTGCCAGCACGACGGGACAGCCTAACTATGGCTACACCTTC. This encodes CASTTGQPNYGYTF.

The V gene is TRBV4-1, the J gene TRBJ2-5, with TRBD2 as a possible D gene (6 bases). This CDR3 comprises 14 residues. CDR1 is MGHRA and CDR2 is YSYEKL in the germline V gene. Trimming cost V 1 base and J 5 bases, with 11 bases left between them. The CDR3 is CASSQVGGEETQYF. Here the CDR3 DNA reads TGCGCCAGCAGCCAAGTGGGAGGTGAGGAGACCCAGTACTTC.

The CDR3 nucleotides read TGTGCCAGCAGCTTGGGGGACAGGGAAACCCAGTACTTC. Translation gives CASSLGDRETQYF. V is TRBV5-5 and J is TRBJ2-5; 9 nucleotides match TRBD1. V lost 0 bases to trimming and J lost 8 bases; unmatched junction nucleotides: 2. The CDR3 totals 13 residues. CDR1 SGHKS and CDR2 YYEKEE come from the germline V gene (reference sequence).

The chain links TRBV5-4 to TRBJ2-7; D may be TRBD1 (5 bases). CDR1 SGHNT and CDR2 YYREEE come from the germline V gene (reference sequence). The CDR3 is 14 residues long. The germline V and J ends were trimmed by 1 base and 1 base, with 9 bases remaining between them. This CDR3 is CASSLSAGSYEQYF. CDR3 in DNA: TGTGCCAGCAGCTTGTCTGCAGGGTCCTACGAGCAGTACTTC.